This TCR beta chain emerged from a study of T cells in women clearing cervical HPV infection. Profiling relied on immunoSEQ multiplex PCR, and the TCRdb table lists in-frame clones only, not all of them. This table lists about 34,000 clones. The V and J ends lost 6 bases and 0 bases respectively, with 15 bases between them. Per the germline V gene, CDR1 is LNHDA and CDR2 is SQIVND (reference sequence). This CDR3 is built from 16 residues. As to this clone: Antigen unknown. From the germline J gene comes the end of the CDR3, since the read stops 3 residues before it.

Study-wide points: T-cell numbers per sample were unknown and may explain richness differences.

What was sequenced was blood buffy coat. The chain uses TRBV19 and TRBJ1-3; a weak D match, TRBD1 (6 bases). The receptor's source is a woman aged 18-69 years with a cervical HPV16 infection that either progressed to CIN3+ or cleared (not recorded which). CDR3 DNA (partial): TGTGCCAGTAGCAATCTCGGACAGCTCTCTGGAAACACC. This sequence encodes CASSNLGQLSGNT. In full, the CDR3 reads CASSNLGQLSGNTIYF. The entire variable domain, with the rest obtained from reference TRBV19 and TRBJ1-3, is as follows: DGGITQSPKYLFRKEGQNVTLSCEQNLNHDAMYWYRQDPGQGLRLIYYSQIVNDFQKGDIAEGYSVSREKKESFPLTVTSAQKNPTAFYLCASSNLGQLSGNTIYFGEGSWLTVV.